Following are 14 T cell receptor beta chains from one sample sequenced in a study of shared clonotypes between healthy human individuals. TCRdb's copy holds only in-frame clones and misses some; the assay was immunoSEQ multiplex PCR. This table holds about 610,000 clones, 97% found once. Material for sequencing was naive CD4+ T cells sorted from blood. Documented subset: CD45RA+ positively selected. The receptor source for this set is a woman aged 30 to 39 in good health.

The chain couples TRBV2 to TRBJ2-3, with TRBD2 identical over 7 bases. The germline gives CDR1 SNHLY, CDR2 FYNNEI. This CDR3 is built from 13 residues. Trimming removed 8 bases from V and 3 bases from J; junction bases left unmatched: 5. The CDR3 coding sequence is TGTGCCAGCTGTAATAGCGGGACAGATACGCAGTATTTT. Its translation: CASCNSGTDTQYF.

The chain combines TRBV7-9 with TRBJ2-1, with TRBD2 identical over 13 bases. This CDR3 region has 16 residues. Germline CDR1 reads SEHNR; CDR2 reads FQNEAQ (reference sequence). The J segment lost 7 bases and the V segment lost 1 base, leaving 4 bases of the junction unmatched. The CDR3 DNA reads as TGTGCCAGCAGCTTAGGGACTAGCGGGAGATCGAATGAGCAGTTCTTC. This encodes CASSLGTSGRSNEQFF.

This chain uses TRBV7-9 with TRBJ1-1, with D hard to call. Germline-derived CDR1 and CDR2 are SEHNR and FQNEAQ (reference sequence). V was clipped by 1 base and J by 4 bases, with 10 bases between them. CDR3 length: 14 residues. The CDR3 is CASSLEEGSTEAFF. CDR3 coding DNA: TGTGCCAGCAGCTTAGAAGAGGGTAGCACTGAAGCTTTCTTT.

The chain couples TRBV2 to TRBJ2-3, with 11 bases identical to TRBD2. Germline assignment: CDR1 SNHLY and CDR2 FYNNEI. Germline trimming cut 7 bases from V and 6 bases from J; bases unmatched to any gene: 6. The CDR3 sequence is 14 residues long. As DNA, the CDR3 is TGTGCCAGCATTCTACTAGCGGGAGTGGATACGCAGTATTTT. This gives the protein CASILLAGVDTQYF.

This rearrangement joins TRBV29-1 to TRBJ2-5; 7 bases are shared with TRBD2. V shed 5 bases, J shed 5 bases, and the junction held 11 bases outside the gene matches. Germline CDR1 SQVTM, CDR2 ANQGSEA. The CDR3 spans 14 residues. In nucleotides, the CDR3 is TGCAGCGTTCACGCGGGAGTAAATGTGGAGACCCAGTACTTC. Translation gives CSVHAGVNVETQYF.

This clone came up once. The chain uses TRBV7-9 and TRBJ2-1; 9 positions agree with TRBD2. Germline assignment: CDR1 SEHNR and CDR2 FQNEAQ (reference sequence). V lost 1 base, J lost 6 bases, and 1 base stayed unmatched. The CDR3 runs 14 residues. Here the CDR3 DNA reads TGTGCCAGCAGCTTAGGGACTAGCGCCAATGAGCAGTTCTTC. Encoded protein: CASSLGTSANEQFF.

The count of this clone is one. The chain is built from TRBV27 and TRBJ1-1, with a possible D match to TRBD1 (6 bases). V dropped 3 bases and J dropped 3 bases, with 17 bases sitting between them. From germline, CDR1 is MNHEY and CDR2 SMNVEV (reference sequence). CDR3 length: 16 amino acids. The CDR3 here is CASSFMGARGDTEAFF. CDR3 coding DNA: TGTGCCAGCAGTTTCATGGGGGCTCGGGGAGACACTGAAGCTTTCTTT.

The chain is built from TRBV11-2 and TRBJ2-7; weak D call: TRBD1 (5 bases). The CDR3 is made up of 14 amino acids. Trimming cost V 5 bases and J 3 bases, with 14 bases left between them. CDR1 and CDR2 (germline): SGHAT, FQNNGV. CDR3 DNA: TGTGCCAGCAGCCCAGCCGGTGACAGCTACGAGCAGTACTTC. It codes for CASSPAGDSYEQYF.

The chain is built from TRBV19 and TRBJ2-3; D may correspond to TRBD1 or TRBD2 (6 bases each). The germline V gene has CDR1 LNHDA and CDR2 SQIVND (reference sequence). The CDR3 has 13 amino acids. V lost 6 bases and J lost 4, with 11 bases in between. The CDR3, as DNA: TGTGCCAGTAGCAACAGGGAGGCAGATACGCAGTATTTT. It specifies CASSNREADTQYF.

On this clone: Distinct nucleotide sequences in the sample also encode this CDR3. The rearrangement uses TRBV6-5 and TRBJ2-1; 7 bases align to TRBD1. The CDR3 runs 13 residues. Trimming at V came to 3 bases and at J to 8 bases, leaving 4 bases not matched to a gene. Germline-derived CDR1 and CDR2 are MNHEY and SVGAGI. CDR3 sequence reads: CASSYSRGHEQFF. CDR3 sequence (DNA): TGTGCCAGCAGTTATTCAAGGGGGCATGAGCAGTTCTTC.

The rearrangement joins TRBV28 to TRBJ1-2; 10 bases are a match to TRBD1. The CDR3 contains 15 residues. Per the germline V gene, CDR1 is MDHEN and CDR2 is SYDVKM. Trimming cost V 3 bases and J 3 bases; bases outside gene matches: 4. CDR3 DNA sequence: TGTGCCAGCAGTTTCACCGGGACAGGGGACTATGGCTACACCTTC. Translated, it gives CASSFTGTGDYGYTF.

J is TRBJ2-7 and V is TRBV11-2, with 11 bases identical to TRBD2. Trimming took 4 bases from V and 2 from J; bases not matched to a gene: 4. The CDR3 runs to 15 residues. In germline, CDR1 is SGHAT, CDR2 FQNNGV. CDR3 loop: CASSSLAGGTYEQYF. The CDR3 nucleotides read TGTGCCAGCAGCTCTTTAGCGGGAGGGACCTACGAGCAGTACTTC.

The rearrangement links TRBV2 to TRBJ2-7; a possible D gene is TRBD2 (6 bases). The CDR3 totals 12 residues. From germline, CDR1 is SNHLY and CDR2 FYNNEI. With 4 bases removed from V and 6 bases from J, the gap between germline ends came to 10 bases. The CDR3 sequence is CASSGLGGEQYF. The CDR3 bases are TGTGCCAGCAGTGGCCTGGGGGGCGAGCAGTACTTC.

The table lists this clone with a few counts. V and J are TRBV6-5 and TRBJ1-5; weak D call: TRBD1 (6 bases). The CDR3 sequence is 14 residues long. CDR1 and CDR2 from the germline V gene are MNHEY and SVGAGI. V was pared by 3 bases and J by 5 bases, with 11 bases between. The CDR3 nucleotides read TGTGCCAGCAGTTATAACAGGGCGGATCAGCCCCAGCATTTT. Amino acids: CASSYNRADQPQHF.